Listed here are 19 T cell receptor beta chains from one sample, sequenced in a study of T cell responses to AZD1222 COVID-19 vaccine (dated by TCRdb to the early 2020s). The meaning of the sample's time point label: baseline before first vaccination. The sample's treatment or condition label, decoded: meningococcal conjugate vaccine given as trial control. The library was produced with the immunoSEQ multiplex PCR assay. TCRdb took this table from immuneACCESS and kept in-frame rearrangements with V and J called. Such tables lack part of the clones; where checked against another copy, unresolved V genes explain under half of the gap, and the rest is unexplained. In this sample the table shows approximately 140,000 clones, approximately 93% of which occur a single time. The top ten clonotypes cover 0.75% to 1% of the sample. The source material was peripheral blood, sampled on day 0 of MenACWY control vaccination. The receptors come from an adult in good health.

The chain is built from TRBV7-6 and TRBJ2-3, with 11 nucleotides matching TRBD2. The V gene end was trimmed by 4 bases and the J gene end by 7 bases; junction bases not matched to a gene: 13. The CDR3 consists of 17 residues. Per the germline V gene, CDR1 is SGHVS and CDR2 is FNYEAQ. The CDR3, as DNA: TGTGCCAGCAGCTCGACTAGCGGGACCCACCTAGGGTATACGCAGTATTTT. This encodes CASSSTSGTHLGYTQYF.

V usage is TRBV6-5 and J usage is TRBJ1-1; D not certain. Per the germline V gene, CDR1 is MNHEY and CDR2 is SVGAGI. The CDR3 is 13 amino acids. V dropped 5 bases and J dropped 1 base, with 8 bases sitting between them. The CDR3 nucleotides read TGTGCCAGCAGTATGAATCCGAACACTGAAGCTTTCTTT. It codes for CASSMNPNTEAFF.

The V and J genes are TRBV4-2 and TRBJ1-1, with no clear D. Germline V gene data show CDR1 as LGHNA and CDR2 as YNFKEQ. Trimming pared 1 base from V and 1 base from J, leaving 13 bases between. The CDR3 runs 16 residues. The CDR3 sequence is CASSQVAAGGNTEAFF. CDR3 sequence (DNA): TGTGCCAGCAGCCAAGTAGCTGCGGGAGGGAACACTGAAGCTTTCTTT.

V and J are TRBV28 and TRBJ1-2; the D gene is possibly TRBD1 (6 bases). The germline V gene encodes CDR1 MDHEN and CDR2 SYDVKM. V was shortened by 6 bases and J by 3 bases, with 11 bases between the two germline ends. The CDR3 sequence is 13 residues long. CDR3 in DNA: TGTGCCAGCAGACTCGAGGGGGACTATGGCTACACCTTC. This sequence encodes CASRLEGDYGYTF.

This clone was seen a single time. The rearrangement uses TRBV7-2 and TRBJ1-2; possible D gene TRBD1, 6 bases. From germline, CDR1 is SGHTA and CDR2 FQGNSA. This CDR3 region has 15 residues. V was clipped by 0 bases and J by 0 bases, with 8 bases between them. CDR3 in DNA: TGTGCCAGCAGCTTAGCGCGGACAGCTAACTATGGCTACACCTTC. As protein: CASSLARTANYGYTF.

The chain is built from TRBV29-1 and TRBJ1-2, with TRBD1 identical over 8 bases. The ends lost 6 bases at V and 2 bases at J; junction bases unmatched: 8. There are 14 residues in the CDR3. Germline CDR1 and CDR2: SQVTM and ANQGSEA. The CDR3 region has the DNA TGCAGCGTCGCCCGGGACAGGAACAACTATGGCTACACCTTC. It encodes CSVARDRNNYGYTF.

This rearrangement joins TRBV5-1 to TRBJ2-5, with D perhaps matching TRBD2 (5 bases). CDR3 size: 16 residues. Trimming stripped 1 base from V and 3 bases from J, with 16 bases between. Germline assignment: CDR1 SGHRS and CDR2 YFSETQ. The DNA of the CDR3 is TGCGCCAGCAGCTTGTCCTTAACGGGGAACAAAGAGACCCAGTACTTC. Its translation: CASSLSLTGNKETQYF.

The count of this clone is one. The gene calls are TRBV7-2 and TRBJ1-5, with unresolved D. This CDR3 region has 16 residues. Trimming stripped 1 base from V and 0 bases from J, with 10 bases between. CDR1 is SGHTA and CDR2 is FQGNSA in the germline V gene. CDR3 nucleotides: TGTGCCAGCAGCTTAGTAGGGCCCAATAGCAATCAGCCCCAGCATTTT. This codes for CASSLVGPNSNQPQHF.

The chain joins TRBV28 to TRBJ1-2; tentative D call: TRBD1 (6 bases). The CDR3 contains 14 residues. The germline gives CDR1 MDHEN, CDR2 SYDVKM. Trimming stripped 6 bases from V and 6 bases from J, with 17 bases between. Here the CDR3 DNA reads TGTGCCAGCAGAGAAGGGAACAGGGAGGATGGCTACACCTTC. It encodes CASREGNREDGYTF.

This chain joins TRBV7-9 and TRBJ2-5; D remains ambiguous. Looked up from germline, CDR1 is SEHNR and CDR2 is FQNEAQ (reference sequence). The CDR3 consists of 12 residues. The germline V and J ends were trimmed by 5 bases and 2 bases, with 6 bases remaining between them. In DNA form, the CDR3 reads TGTGCCAGCAGCCGCACTCAAGAGACCCAGTACTTC. It encodes CASSRTQETQYF.

The V and J genes are TRBV28 and TRBJ1-2; D gene uncertain. Germline V lookup: CDR1 MDHEN, CDR2 SYDVKM. The CDR3 loop spans 15 amino acids. V was cut by 5 bases and J by 4 bases, with 17 bases left in between. Here the CDR3 reads CASSLVGYAGYGYTF. CDR3 DNA sequence: TGTGCCAGCAGTCTGGTCGGTTACGCTGGCTATGGCTACACCTTC.

The rearrangement links TRBV25-1 to TRBJ2-7; TRBD1 aligns across 7 bases. Germline V gene sequence: CDR1 MGHDK, CDR2 SYGVNS. The CDR3 has 14 amino acids. Trimming cost V 8 bases and J 2 bases; bases outside gene matches: 9. CDR3 DNA sequence: TGTGCCAGCGGCTCCGGGACAGTACCCTACGAGCAGTACTTC. Its protein product is CASGSGTVPYEQYF.

The rearrangement joins TRBV7-9 to TRBJ1-1, with D possibly matching TRBD1 (5 bases). The CDR3 loop spans 18 amino acids. Trimming cost V 5 bases and J 1 base, with 23 bases left between them. The germline V gene has CDR1 SEHNR and CDR2 FQNEAQ (reference sequence). CDR3 sequence reads: CASSPMHTGTLRNTEAFF. The CDR3 coding sequence is TGTGCCAGCAGCCCCATGCACACCGGGACCCTCCGGAACACTGAAGCTTTCTTT.

The chain has TRBV6-5 and TRBJ1-2; 7 bases map to TRBD1. V shed 2 bases, J shed 4 bases, and the junction held 7 bases outside the gene matches. CDR3 length: 15 residues. CDR1 is MNHEY and CDR2 is SVGAGI in the germline V gene. CDR3 amino acids: CASSYSGRGAYGYTF. The CDR3 coding sequence is TGTGCCAGCAGTTACAGCGGCAGGGGGGCCTATGGCTACACCTTC.

The CDR3 DNA follows: TGTGCCAGCAGCCAAGATACCACGTCGGGGGACGGGGCTTTCTTT. Its protein is CASSQDTTSGDGAFF. The chain recombines TRBV3-1 (or the pseudogene TRBV3-2) with TRBJ1-1; D is perhaps TRBD1 (5 bases). The CDR3 is made up of 15 amino acids. Per germline, CDR1 LGHDT and CDR2 YNNKEL (reference sequence). Between the trimmed V and J ends, which lost 0 bases and 11 bases, there was a span of 19 bases.

This chain links TRBV30 with TRBJ1-1; tentatively, D is TRBD1 (6 bases). This CDR3 contains 16 residues. Trimming pared 3 bases from V and 1 base from J, leaving 18 bases between. CDR1 is GTSNPN, CDR2 SVGIG, per germline (reference sequence). CDR3 protein: CAWRPLTGRQNTEAFF. DNA for the CDR3: TGTGCCTGGAGACCCTTGACAGGTCGTCAGAACACTGAAGCTTTCTTT.

CDR3 sequence (DNA): TGTGCCAGCAGCCGCCTAGGGGGACATAACGCAGATACGCAGTATTTT. Its translation: CASSRLGGHNADTQYF. The chain combines TRBV5-4 with TRBJ2-3; perhaps TRBD1 as D (6 bases). This CDR3 contains 16 residues. CDR1 is SGHNT and CDR2 is YYREEE in the germline V gene (reference sequence). Trimming took 4 bases from V and 4 from J, leaving 19 bases between them.

For the CDR3, the DNA is TGTGCCAGCAGCCCCAGGGGAGGGCGGGTGATTACGCAGTATTTT. It translates to CASSPRGGRVITQYF. This sequence joins TRBV7-9 and TRBJ2-3, with D maybe TRBD2 (7 bases). There are 15 residues in the CDR3. CDR1 is SEHNR, CDR2 FQNEAQ, per germline (reference sequence). The germline V and J ends were trimmed by 5 bases and 8 bases, with 20 bases remaining between them.

CDR3 amino acids: CASSLAPQGRYGYTF. DNA for the CDR3: TGTGCCAGCAGCTTAGCGCCACAGGGGAGGTATGGCTACACCTTC. The chain combines TRBV7-2 with TRBJ1-2; 7 nucleotides agree with TRBD1. The CDR3 runs to 15 residues. Germline values: CDR1 SGHTA, CDR2 FQGNSA. V shed 0 bases and J 5 bases; nucleotides not matched to a gene: 6.